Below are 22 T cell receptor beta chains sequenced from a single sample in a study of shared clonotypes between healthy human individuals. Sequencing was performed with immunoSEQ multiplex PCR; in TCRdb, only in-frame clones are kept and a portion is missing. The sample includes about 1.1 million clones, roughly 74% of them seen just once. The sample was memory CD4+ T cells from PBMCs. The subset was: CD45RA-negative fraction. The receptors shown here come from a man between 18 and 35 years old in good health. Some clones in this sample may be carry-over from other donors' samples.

CDR3 coding DNA: TGTGCCAGCAGCATTATGGGGACAGGGAATAAATGGTACCAAGAGACCCAGTACTTC. Protein: CASSIMGTGNKWYQETQYF. The V call is TRBV7-9, the J call TRBJ2-5; TRBD1 matches at 9 bases. Germline trimming cut 5 bases from V and 0 bases from J; bases unmatched to any gene: 16. Germline V gene lookup returns CDR1 SEHNR and CDR2 FQNEAQ (reference sequence). CDR3 length: 19 amino acids. The full variable domain, rest sourced from reference TRBV7-9 and TRBJ2-5, is DTGVSQNPRHKITKRGQNVTFRCDPISEHNRLYWYRQTLGQGPEFLTYFQNEAQLEKSRLLSDRFSAERPKGSFSTLEIQRTEQGDSAMYLCASSIMGTGNKWYQETQYFGPGTRLLVL.

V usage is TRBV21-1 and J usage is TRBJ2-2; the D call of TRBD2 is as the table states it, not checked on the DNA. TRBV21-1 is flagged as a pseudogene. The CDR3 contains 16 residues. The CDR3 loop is CASSNQGLRLIGELFF. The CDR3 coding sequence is TGTGCCAGCAGCAATCAGGGACTCAGACTCATAGGGGAGCTGTTTTTT.

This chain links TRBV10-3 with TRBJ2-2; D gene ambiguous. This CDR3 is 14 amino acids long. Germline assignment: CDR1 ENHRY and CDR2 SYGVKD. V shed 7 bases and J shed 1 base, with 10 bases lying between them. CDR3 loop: CAITGSLNTGELFF. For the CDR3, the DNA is TGTGCCATCACGGGTAGCTTGAACACCGGGGAGCTGTTTTTT.

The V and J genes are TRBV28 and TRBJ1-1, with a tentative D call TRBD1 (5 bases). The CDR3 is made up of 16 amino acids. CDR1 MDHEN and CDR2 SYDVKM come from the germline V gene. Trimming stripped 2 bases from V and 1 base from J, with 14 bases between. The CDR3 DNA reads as TGTGCCAGCAGTTTACCCCTCGGGACGGGGAACACTGAAGCTTTCTTT. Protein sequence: CASSLPLGTGNTEAFF.

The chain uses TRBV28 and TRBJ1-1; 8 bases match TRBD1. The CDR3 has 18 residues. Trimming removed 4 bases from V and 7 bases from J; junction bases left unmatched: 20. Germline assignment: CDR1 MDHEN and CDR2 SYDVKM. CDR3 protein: CASSSYYVTGVYNIEAFF. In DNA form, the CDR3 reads TGTGCCAGCAGTTCTTATTACGTGACAGGGGTCTACAATATTGAAGCTTTCTTT.

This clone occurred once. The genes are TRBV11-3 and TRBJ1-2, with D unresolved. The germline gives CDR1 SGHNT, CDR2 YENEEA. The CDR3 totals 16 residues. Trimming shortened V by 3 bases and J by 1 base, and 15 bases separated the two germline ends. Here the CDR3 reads CASSLEARDGNYGYTF. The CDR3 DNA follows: TGTGCCAGCAGCTTGGAAGCTCGTGACGGTAACTATGGCTACACCTTC.

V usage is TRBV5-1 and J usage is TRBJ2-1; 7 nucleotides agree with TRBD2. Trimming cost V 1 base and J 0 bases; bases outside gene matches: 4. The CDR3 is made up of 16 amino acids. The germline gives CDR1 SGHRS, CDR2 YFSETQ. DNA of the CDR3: TGCGCCAGCAGCTTGAGCGGGATAAACTCCTACAATGAGCAGTTCTTC. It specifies CASSLSGINSYNEQFF.

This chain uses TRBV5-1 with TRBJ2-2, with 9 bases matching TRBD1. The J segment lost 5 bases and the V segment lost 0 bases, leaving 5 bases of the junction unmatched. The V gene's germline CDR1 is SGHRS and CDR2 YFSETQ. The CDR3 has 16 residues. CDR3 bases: TGCGCCAGCAGCTTGGGGGACAGGGTAGGAACCGGGGAGCTGTTTTTT. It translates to CASSLGDRVGTGELFF.

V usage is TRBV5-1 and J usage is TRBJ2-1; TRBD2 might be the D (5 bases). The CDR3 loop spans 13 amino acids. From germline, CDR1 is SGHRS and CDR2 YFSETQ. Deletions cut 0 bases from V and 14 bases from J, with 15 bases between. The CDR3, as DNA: TGCGCCAGCAGCTTGGCCTACGAGAGGAGGAAGTTCTTC. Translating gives CASSLAYERRKFF.

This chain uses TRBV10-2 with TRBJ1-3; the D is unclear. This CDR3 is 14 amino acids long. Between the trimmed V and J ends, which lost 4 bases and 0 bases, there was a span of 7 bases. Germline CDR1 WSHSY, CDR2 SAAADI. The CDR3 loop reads CASSVQSSGNTIYF. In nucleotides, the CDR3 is TGCGCCAGCAGTGTTCAGAGCTCTGGAAACACCATATATTTT.

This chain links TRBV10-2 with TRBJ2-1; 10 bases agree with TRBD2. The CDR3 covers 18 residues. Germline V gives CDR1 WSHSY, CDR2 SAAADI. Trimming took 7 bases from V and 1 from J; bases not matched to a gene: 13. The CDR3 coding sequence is TGCGCCAGCACGAGAGGGCTAGCGGGAGCGCGATCCTACAATGAGCAGTTCTTC. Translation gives CASTRGLAGARSYNEQFF.

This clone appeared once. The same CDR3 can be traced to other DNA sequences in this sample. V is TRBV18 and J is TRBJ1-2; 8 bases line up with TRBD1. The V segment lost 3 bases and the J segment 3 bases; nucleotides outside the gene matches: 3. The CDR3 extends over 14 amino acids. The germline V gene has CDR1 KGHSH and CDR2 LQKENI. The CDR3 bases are TGTGCCAGCTCACCCGGACAGGGCCACTATGGCTACACCTTC. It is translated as CASSPGQGHYGYTF.

The DNA for the CDR3 is TGTGCCAGCAGCTTAGCCAGCACAGGGAACAATGAGCAGTTCTTC. Translation: CASSLASTGNNEQFF. The V call is TRBV7-2, the J call TRBJ2-1; perhaps TRBD1 as D (6 bases). The ends were cut back, 0 bases at V and 5 bases at J, with 11 bases in the middle. CDR1 and CDR2 (germline): SGHTA, FQGNSA. CDR3 length: 15 amino acids.

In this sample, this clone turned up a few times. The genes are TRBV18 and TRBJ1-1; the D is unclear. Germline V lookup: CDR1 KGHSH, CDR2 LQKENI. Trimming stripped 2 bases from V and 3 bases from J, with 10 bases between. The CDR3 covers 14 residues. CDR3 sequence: CASSPDVGYTEAFF. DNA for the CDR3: TGTGCCAGCTCACCAGACGTGGGATACACTGAAGCTTTCTTT.

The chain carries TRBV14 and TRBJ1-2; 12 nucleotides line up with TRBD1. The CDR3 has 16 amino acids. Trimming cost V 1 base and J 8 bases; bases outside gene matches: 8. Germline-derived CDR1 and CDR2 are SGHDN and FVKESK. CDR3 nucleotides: TGTGCCAGCAGCCAAGTTCCGGGACAGGGGGCCGGGGGCTACACCTTC. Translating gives CASSQVPGQGAGGYTF.

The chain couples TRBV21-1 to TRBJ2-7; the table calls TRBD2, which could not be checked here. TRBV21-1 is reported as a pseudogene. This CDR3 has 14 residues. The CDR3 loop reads CASSKTSGSHEQYF. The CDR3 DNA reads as TGTGCCAGCAGCAAGACTAGCGGGAGCCACGAGCAGTACTTC.

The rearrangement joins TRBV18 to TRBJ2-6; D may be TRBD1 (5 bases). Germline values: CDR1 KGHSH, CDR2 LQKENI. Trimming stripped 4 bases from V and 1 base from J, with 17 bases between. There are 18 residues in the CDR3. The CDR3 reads CASSQLFTGDSGANVLTF. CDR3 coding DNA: TGTGCCAGCTCACAACTATTCACAGGAGATTCTGGGGCCAACGTCCTGACTTTC.

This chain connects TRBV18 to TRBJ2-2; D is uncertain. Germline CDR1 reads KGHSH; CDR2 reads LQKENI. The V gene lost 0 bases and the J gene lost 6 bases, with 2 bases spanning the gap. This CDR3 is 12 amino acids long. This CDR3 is CASSPPPGELFF. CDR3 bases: TGTGCCAGCTCACCACCCCCCGGGGAGCTGTTTTTT.

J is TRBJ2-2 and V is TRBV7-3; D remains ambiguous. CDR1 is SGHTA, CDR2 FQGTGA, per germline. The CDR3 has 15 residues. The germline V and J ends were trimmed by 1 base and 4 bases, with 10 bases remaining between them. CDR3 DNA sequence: TGTGCCAGCAGCTTAAGGTCCTCGGGCACCGGGGAGCTGTTTTTT. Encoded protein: CASSLRSSGTGELFF.

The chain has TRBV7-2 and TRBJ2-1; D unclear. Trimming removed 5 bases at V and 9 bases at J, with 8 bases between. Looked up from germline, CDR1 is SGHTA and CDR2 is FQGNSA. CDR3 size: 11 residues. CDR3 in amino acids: CASSQFGEQFF. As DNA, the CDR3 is TGTGCCAGCAGCCAATTCGGTGAGCAGTTCTTC.

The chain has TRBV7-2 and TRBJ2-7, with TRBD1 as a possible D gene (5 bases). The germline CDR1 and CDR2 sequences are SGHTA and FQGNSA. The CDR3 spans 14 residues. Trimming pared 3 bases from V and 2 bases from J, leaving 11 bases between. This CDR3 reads CASSLITGPYEQYF. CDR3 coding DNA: TGTGCCAGCAGCTTGATAACAGGACCCTACGAGCAGTACTTC.

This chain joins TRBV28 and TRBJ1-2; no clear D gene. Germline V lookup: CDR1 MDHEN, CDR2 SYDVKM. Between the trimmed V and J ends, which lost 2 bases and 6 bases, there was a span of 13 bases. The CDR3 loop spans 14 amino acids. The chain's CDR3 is CASSLATMPNGYTF. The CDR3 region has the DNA TGTGCCAGCAGTTTAGCAACCATGCCTAATGGCTACACCTTC.